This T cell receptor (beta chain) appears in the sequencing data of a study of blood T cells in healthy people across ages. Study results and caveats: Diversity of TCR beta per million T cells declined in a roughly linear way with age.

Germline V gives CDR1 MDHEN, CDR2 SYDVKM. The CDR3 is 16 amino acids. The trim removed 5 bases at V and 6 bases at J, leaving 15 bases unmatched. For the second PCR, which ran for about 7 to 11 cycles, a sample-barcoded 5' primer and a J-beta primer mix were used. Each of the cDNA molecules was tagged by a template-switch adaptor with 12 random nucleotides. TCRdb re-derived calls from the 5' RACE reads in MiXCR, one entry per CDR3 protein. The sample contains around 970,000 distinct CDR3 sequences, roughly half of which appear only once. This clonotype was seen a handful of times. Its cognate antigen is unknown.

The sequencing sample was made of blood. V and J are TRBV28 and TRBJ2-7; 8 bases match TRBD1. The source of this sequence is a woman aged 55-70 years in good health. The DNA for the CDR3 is TGTGCCAGCAGTCCGATTCGGGGCGACAGGGGTTTCGAGCAGTACTTC. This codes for CASSPIRGDRGFEQYF.